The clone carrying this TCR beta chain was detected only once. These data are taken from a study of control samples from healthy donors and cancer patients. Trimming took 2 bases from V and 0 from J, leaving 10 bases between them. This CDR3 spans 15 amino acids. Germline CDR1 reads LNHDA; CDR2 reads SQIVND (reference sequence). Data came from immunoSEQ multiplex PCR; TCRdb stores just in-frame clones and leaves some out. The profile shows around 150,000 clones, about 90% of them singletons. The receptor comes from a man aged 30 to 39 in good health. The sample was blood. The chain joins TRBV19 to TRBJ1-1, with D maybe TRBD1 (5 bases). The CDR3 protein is CASSINPGLNTEAFF. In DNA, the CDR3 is TGTGCCAGTAGTATAAACCCAGGGTTGAACACTGAAGCTTTCTTT.